The text below deals with one T cell receptor (beta chain). Generated by immunoSEQ multiplex PCR, the TCRdb table keeps only in-frame clones and is missing some. Counted here are approximately 130,000 clones, approximately 88% occurring once; the ten biggest clones make up about 7.3%. The entry originates in a study of blood T cell repertoires in COVID-19. In the study overall: Samples representing acute and convalescent COVID-19 were sourced from the United States, Italy and Spain. PBMCs, B-cell-depleted T cells, or T cells were the source of the cDNA or gDNA that made up the material.

V was pared by 4 bases and J by 0 bases, with 15 bases between. CDR3 length equals 16 residues. Germline values: CDR1 SGHNT, CDR2 YYREEE (reference sequence). The sample consisted of peripheral blood. The receptor was isolated from a man aged 50 to 59 with acute or convalescent COVID-19. The J gene is TRBJ2-3, the V gene TRBV5-4, with a weak D call TRBD2 (5 bases). The CDR3 is CASSPEAAVSTDTQYF. The DNA for the CDR3 is TGTGCCAGCAGCCCGGAGGCTGCTGTTAGCACAGATACGCAGTATTTT.